This T cell receptor beta chain was identified during a study of Graves' ophthalmopathy and Graves' hyperthyroidism. At the level of the study: Peripheral blood was collected at initial diagnosis, before any treatment.

Exclusion criteria comprised other autoimmune diseases, uncontrolled infections, pregnancy or lactation in patients. Clinicians made diagnoses from clinical symptoms, serum thyroxine, TRAb, thyroid ultrasound and orbital computed tomography. Someone took the PBMCs out of 10 ml of fresh peripheral blood. From germline, CDR1 is DFQATT and CDR2 SNEGSKA (reference sequence). The CDR3 consists of 14 residues. J lost 1 base, V lost 6 bases, and 8 bases had no gene match. Amplification of TCR beta CDR3 regions used RNA transcripts. First-round RT-PCR relied on HTBI primers, and a second-round multiplex PCR came next. TCRdb ran MiXCR on the multiplex PCR reads and lists one entry per CDR3 protein. The sample lists hundreds of thousands of distinct CDR3 sequences, about 47% occurring once.

The specimen sequenced was peripheral blood. The chain joins TRBV20-1 to TRBJ1-1, with 7 bases that match TRBD1. The sequence came from an adult man with Graves' ophthalmopathy. CDR3 sequence reads: CSAARDSRNTEAFF. CDR3 nucleotides: TGCAGTGCCGCGAGGGACAGCCGGAACACTGAAGCTTTCTTT.